Following are 27 T cell receptor beta chains from one sample sequenced in a study of T cells in Graves' hyperthyroidism and ophthalmopathy. RNA transcripts were the template for amplifying TCR beta CDR3 regions. RT-PCR in the first round (using the HTBI primer set) targeted the TCR CDR3. Each CDR3 protein is one row after TCRdb ran MiXCR on the multiplex PCR reads. The top ten hold 15% to 20% of the sample, which has some 570,000 distinct CDR3 sequences, about 15% seen once. The sample taken for sequencing was blood. These receptors were obtained from a woman aged 18-29 years with Graves' ophthalmopathy.

This clonotype was found many times. This chain joins TRBV18 and TRBJ1-5, with D maybe TRBD1 (6 bases). The ends were cut back, 5 bases at V and 0 bases at J, with 11 bases in the middle. The CDR3 loop spans 15 amino acids. Germline V gene lookup returns CDR1 KGHSH and CDR2 LQKENI. CDR3: CASSTDRRSNQPQHF. The CDR3, as DNA: TGTGCCAGCTCAACGGACAGACGTAGCAATCAGCCCCAGCATTTT.

This chain uses TRBV28 with TRBJ2-3; the match to TRBD2 covers 8 bases. After removal of 5 bases from V and 2 bases from J, the junction contained 15 bases not matched to a gene. The V gene's germline CDR1 is MDHEN and CDR2 SYDVKM. This CDR3 has 18 residues. CDR3 DNA: TGTGCCAGCAGTCTCCCGGGGGGGGCGCGGCATCTCACAGATACGCAGTATTTT. Its translation is CASSLPGGARHLTDTQYF. Supplemented by reference TRBV28 and TRBJ2-3, the full variable domain reads DVKVTQSSRYLVKRTGEKVFLECVQDMDHENMFWYRQDPGLGLRLIYFSYDVKMKEKGDIPEGYSVSREKKERFSLILESASTNQTSMYLCASSLPGGARHLTDTQYFGPGTRLTVL.

This clonotype has ten or more counts. The chain joins TRBV27 to TRBJ1-1; 8 bases fit TRBD1. The CDR3 extends over 14 amino acids. The trim removed 2 bases at V and 4 bases at J, leaving 3 bases unmatched. CDR1 is MNHEY and CDR2 is SMNVEV in the germline V gene (reference sequence). The CDR3 protein is CASSLTGGSTEAFF. The CDR3, as DNA: TGTGCCAGCAGTTTAACAGGGGGAAGCACTGAAGCTTTCTTT.

This chain joins TRBV30 and TRBJ1-5, with 7 bases that match TRBD1. Unmatched junction bases numbered 9, after V lost 1 base and J lost 6 bases. This CDR3 region has 15 residues. Germline lookup yields CDR1 GTSNPN and CDR2 SVGIG (reference sequence). CDR3 residues: CAWSARGRVSQPQHF. The CDR3 DNA reads as TGTGCCTGGAGTGCTAGGGGGCGGGTTAGTCAGCCCCAGCATTTT.

The chain joins TRBV25-1 to TRBJ2-5; D possibly corresponds to TRBD1 (5 bases). Germline CDR1 and CDR2: MGHDK and SYGVNS. There are 15 residues in the CDR3. The ends were cut back, 3 bases at V and 2 bases at J, with 13 bases in the middle. The CDR3 loop reads CASSDPSRGQETQYF. The CDR3 coding sequence is TGTGCCAGCAGTGACCCCTCTAGGGGACAAGAGACCCAGTACTTC.

The genes are TRBV25-1 and TRBJ1-3; weak D call: TRBD1 (5 bases). From germline, CDR1 is MGHDK and CDR2 SYGVNS. Trimming left V 7 bases short and J 2 bases short, with 9 bases between. CDR3 size: 13 residues. The CDR3 DNA reads as TGTGCCAGCATTGGCAGGGCTGGAAACACCATATATTTT. It yields the protein CASIGRAGNTIYF. Full variable domain (outside the CDR3, taken from reference TRBV25-1 and TRBJ1-3): EADIYQTPRYLVIGTGKKITLECSQTMGHDKMYWYQQDPGMELHLIHYSYGVNSTEKGDLSSESTVSRIRTEHFPLTLESARPSHTSQYLCASIGRAGNTIYFGEGSWLTVV.

This clonotype was counted ten times or more. The V and J genes are TRBV5-1 and TRBJ2-7; D tentatively fits TRBD1 or TRBD2 (5 bases each). The CDR3 covers 14 residues. CDR1 is SGHRS and CDR2 is YFSETQ in the germline V gene. V was cut by 4 bases and J by 0 bases, with 11 bases left in between. The DNA for the CDR3 is TGCGCCAGCAGCGGCCGGGACGCCTCCTACGAGCAGTACTTC. Translated, it gives CASSGRDASYEQYF.

This clonotype appeared many times. The chain joins TRBV12-3 or TRBV12-4 to TRBJ1-1, with D possibly being TRBD1 (5 bases). The CDR3 is 14 amino acids. Trimming took off 5 bases at V and 0 bases at J, with 10 bases between the two ends. DNA of the CDR3: TGTGCCAGCAGTACGACAGTTATGAACACTGAAGCTTTCTTT. This encodes CASSTTVMNTEAFF.

This clonotype has only a few counts. This rearrangement joins TRBV7-9 to TRBJ2-7, with 8 bases fitting TRBD2. V lost 3 bases, J lost 2 bases, and 9 bases stayed unmatched. The CDR3 totals 16 residues. Germline CDR1 is SEHNR and CDR2 is FQNEAQ (reference sequence). CDR3 bases: TGTGCCAGCAGCTTCGGGGGGGGGACCGCCGCCTACGAGCAGTACTTC. Translated, it gives CASSFGGGTAAYEQYF.

Here the CDR3 reads CASSTSRGRSLDEQYF. The CDR3 DNA is TGTGCCAGCAGTACGTCAAGGGGAAGGAGCCTCGACGAGCAGTACTTC. This chain uses TRBV28 with TRBJ2-7; maybe TRBD1 (5 bases). This CDR3 is 16 amino acids long. Trimming took off 5 bases at V and 5 bases at J, with 22 bases between the two ends. Looked up from germline, CDR1 is MDHEN and CDR2 is SYDVKM.

This clonotype was counted ten times or more. This CDR3 reads CASSLAGNLGTEAFF. CDR3 bases: TGCGCCAGCAGCTTAGCGGGAAATTTGGGGACTGAAGCTTTCTTT. The chain links TRBV5-1 to TRBJ1-1; D gene unclear. Germline V gene data show CDR1 as SGHRS and CDR2 as YFSETQ. Trimming stripped 2 bases from V and 5 bases from J, with 16 bases between. This CDR3 region has 15 residues.

The table lists this clonotype with many counts. The CDR3 region has the DNA TGTGCCAGCAGGACACTGGAGGGGGACACTGAAGCTTTCTTT. It yields the protein CASRTLEGDTEAFF. The chain recombines TRBV12-3 or TRBV12-4 with TRBJ1-1; D is possibly TRBD1 (6 bases). V was cut by 6 bases and J by 3 bases, with 14 bases left in between. The CDR3 length is 14 residues.

Turning to this clonotype: This may come from a read error, since a much larger clone is one base off. The genes are TRBV28 and TRBJ1-5, with D possibly TRBD1 on 6 matching bases. V was cut by 2 bases and J by 0 bases, with 14 bases left in between. This CDR3 is 17 amino acids long. Germline V gene data show CDR1 as MDHEN and CDR2 as SYDVKM. CDR3 sequence: CASSLDSRGYSNQPQHF. DNA for the CDR3: TGTGCCAGCAGTTTAGACTCCAGGGGATATAGCAATCAGCCCCAGCATTTT.

This clonotype was counted a few times. The genes are TRBV7-9 and TRBJ2-3; D is undetermined. Germline assignment: CDR1 SEHNR and CDR2 FQNEAQ (reference sequence). Trimming left V 0 bases short and J 2 bases short, with 6 bases between. The CDR3 covers 14 residues. The CDR3 region is CASSLAQNTDTQYF. CDR3 nucleotides: TGTGCCAGCAGCTTAGCCCAAAACACAGATACGCAGTATTTT.

In this sample, this clonotype turned up many times. V usage is TRBV6-6 and J usage is TRBJ2-7; D is perhaps TRBD1 (5 bases). V was shortened by 0 bases and J by 2 bases, with 11 bases between the two germline ends. The V gene's germline CDR1 is MNHNY and CDR2 SVGAGI (reference sequence). The CDR3 loop spans 15 amino acids. CDR3 sequence reads: CASSYSIQDTYEQYF. The CDR3 DNA follows: TGTGCCAGCAGTTACTCGATACAGGATACCTACGAGCAGTACTTC.

This clonotype turned up a few times. This chain joins TRBV4-1 and TRBJ1-2; D is unclear. The germline CDR1 and CDR2 sequences are MGHRA and YSYEKL. CDR3 length: 13 amino acids. V was shortened by 4 bases and J by 8 bases, with 14 bases between the two germline ends. CDR3 sequence reads: CASSRPGSRGYTF. The DNA of the CDR3 is TGCGCCAGCAGCCGGCCGGGGTCACGAGGCTACACCTTC.

The sample holds a few counts of this clonotype. The CDR3, as DNA: TGTGCCAGCAGAAGGGACAGGGTGGATGGCTACACCTTC. Translation gives CASRRDRVDGYTF. V usage is TRBV6-1 and J usage is TRBJ1-2, with TRBD1 identical over 9 bases. The CDR3 is 13 residues long. CDR1 MNHNS and CDR2 SASEGT come from the germline V gene. V shed 6 bases, J shed 6 bases, and the junction held 5 bases outside the gene matches.

The chain employs TRBV6-1 and TRBJ1-1, with 7 bases matching TRBD1. CDR1 MNHNS and CDR2 SASEGT come from the germline V gene. V gave up 5 bases and J gave up 5 bases; unmatched junction bases: 14. The length of the CDR3 is 16 residues. CDR3 sequence reads: CASSSGRGFTSTEAFF. The CDR3 nucleotides are TGTGCCAGCAGTTCGGGCAGGGGGTTTACTTCGACTGAAGCTTTCTTT.

The sample holds many counts of this clonotype. The chain employs TRBV28 and TRBJ2-7, with a weak D call TRBD1 (5 bases). Germline V CDR1 and CDR2: MDHEN, SYDVKM. Between the trimmed V and J ends, which lost 7 bases and 1 base, there was a span of 17 bases. The CDR3 spans 15 residues. The CDR3 DNA is TGTGCCAGCACCCAGGGATTTGGGGAATCCTACGAGCAGTACTTC. This codes for CASTQGFGESYEQYF.

This chain uses TRBV7-9 with TRBJ1-2; possible D gene TRBD1, 6 bases. Between the trimmed V and J ends, which lost 1 base and 8 bases, there was a span of 14 bases. Germline V gives CDR1 SEHNR, CDR2 FQNEAQ (reference sequence). This CDR3 comprises 14 residues. DNA for the CDR3: TGTGCCAGCAGCTTAGAGGGGGGCGGGGTCGGCTACACCTTC. Amino acid sequence: CASSLEGGGVGYTF.

In this sample, this clonotype turned up many times. This chain connects TRBV7-2 to TRBJ1-2; D is unclear. CDR1 is SGHTA and CDR2 is FQGNSA in the germline V gene. The CDR3 sequence is 15 residues long. V shed 4 bases and J shed 5 bases, with 17 bases lying between them. The CDR3 reads CASSSTPGTGYGYTF. CDR3 bases: TGTGCCAGCAGCTCAACCCCGGGTACTGGGTATGGCTACACCTTC.

This chain uses TRBV19 with TRBJ2-1, with TRBD2 identical over 13 bases. V lost 3 bases, J lost 2 bases, and 1 base stayed unmatched. The CDR3 sequence is 16 residues long. CDR1 and CDR2 (germline): LNHDA, SQIVND (reference sequence). The CDR3 loop is CASSMTSGGPYNEQFF. The CDR3 DNA reads as TGTGCCAGTAGTATGACTAGCGGGGGGCCCTACAATGAGCAGTTCTTC.

This clonotype was counted a few times. This sequence joins TRBV30 and TRBJ1-5; 7 positions match TRBD1. Trimming at V came to 8 bases and at J to 4 bases, leaving 17 bases not matched to a gene. Looked up from germline, CDR1 is GTSNPN and CDR2 is SVGIG (reference sequence). The CDR3 sequence is 16 residues long. The CDR3 region has the DNA TGTGCCAGCAGTGACCGGGACAGAGCCCTTAATCAGCCCCAGCATTTT. Amino acids: CASSDRDRALNQPQHF.

The rearrangement links TRBV20-1 to TRBJ2-1; 9 bases line up with TRBD2. This CDR3 comprises 14 residues. CDR1 DFQATT and CDR2 SNEGSKA come from the germline V gene (reference sequence). Losses at the gene ends were 0 bases for V and 9 bases for J; bases not matched to a gene: 6. The CDR3 coding sequence is TGCAGTGCTAGAGATTCCGAGCGGGAGGTTGAGCAGTTCTTC. It encodes CSARDSEREVEQFF.

This clonotype was detected ten times or more. J is TRBJ1-1 and V is TRBV11-3; D is ambiguous. The CDR3 has 13 amino acids. Germline CDR1 and CDR2: SGHNT and YENEEA. The V and J ends lost 7 bases and 3 bases respectively, with 12 bases between them. CDR3 sequence reads: CASILGEDTEAFF. In DNA, the CDR3 is TGTGCCAGCATCCTCGGGGAGGACACTGAAGCTTTCTTT.

V and J are TRBV29-1 and TRBJ2-4; 8 positions agree with TRBD1. The germline gives CDR1 SQVTM, CDR2 ANQGSEA. This CDR3 has 16 residues. The V segment lost 2 bases and the J segment 1 base; nucleotides outside the gene matches: 7. The CDR3 DNA sequence: TGCAGCGTTGAATCGTCGGGGGACAGGGCCAAAAACATTCAGTACTTC. Translation gives CSVESSGDRAKNIQYF.

This clonotype has at least ten counts. The chain recombines TRBV27 with TRBJ1-4; D gene ambiguous. V was clipped by 4 bases and J by 3 bases, with 9 bases between them. The CDR3 runs 14 residues. Per the germline V gene, CDR1 is MNHEY and CDR2 is SMNVEV (reference sequence). CDR3 sequence (DNA): TGTGCCAGCAGTTATGCCAGGCCTAATGAAAAACTGTTTTTT. This encodes CASSYARPNEKLFF.